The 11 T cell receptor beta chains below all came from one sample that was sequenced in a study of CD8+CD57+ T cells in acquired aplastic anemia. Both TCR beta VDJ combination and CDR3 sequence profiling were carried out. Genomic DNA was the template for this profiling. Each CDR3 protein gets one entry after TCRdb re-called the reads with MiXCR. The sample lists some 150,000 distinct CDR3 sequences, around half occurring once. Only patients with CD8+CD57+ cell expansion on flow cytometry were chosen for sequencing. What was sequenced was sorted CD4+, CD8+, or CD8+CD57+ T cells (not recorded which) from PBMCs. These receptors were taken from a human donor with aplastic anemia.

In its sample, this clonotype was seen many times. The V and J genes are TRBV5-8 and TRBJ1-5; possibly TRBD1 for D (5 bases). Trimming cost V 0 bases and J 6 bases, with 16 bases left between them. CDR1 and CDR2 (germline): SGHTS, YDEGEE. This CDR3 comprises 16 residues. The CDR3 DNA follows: TGTGCCAGCAGCTTGGGGACCATCGGGGCTAGTCAGCCCCAGCATTTT. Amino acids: CASSLGTIGASQPQHF.

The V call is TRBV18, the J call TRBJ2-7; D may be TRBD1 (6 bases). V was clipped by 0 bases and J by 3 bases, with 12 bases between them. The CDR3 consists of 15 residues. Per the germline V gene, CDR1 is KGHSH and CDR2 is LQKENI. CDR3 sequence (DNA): TGTGCCAGCTCACCACCTTCTGGGGGCGGCTACGAGCAGTACTTC. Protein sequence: CASSPPSGGGYEQYF.

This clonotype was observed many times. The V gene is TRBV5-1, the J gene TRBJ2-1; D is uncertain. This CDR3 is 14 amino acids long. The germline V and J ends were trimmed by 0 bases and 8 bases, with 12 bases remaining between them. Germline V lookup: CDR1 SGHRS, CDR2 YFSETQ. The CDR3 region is CASSLANSVDEQFF. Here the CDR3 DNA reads TGCGCCAGCAGCTTGGCCAACTCCGTCGATGAGCAGTTCTTC.

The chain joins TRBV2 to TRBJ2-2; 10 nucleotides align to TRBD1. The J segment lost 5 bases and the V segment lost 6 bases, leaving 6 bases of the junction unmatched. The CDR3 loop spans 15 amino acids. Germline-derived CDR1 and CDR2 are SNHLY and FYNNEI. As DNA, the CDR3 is TGTGCCAGCAGCGGAGACAGGGGGCCTACCGGGGAGCTGTTTTTT. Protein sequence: CASSGDRGPTGELFF.

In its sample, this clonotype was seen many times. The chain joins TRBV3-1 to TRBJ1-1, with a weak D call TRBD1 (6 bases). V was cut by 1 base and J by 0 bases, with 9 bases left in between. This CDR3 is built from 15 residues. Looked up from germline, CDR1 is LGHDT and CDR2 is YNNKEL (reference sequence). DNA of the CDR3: TGTGCCAGCAGCCAAGCGACAGGACTGAACACTGAAGCTTTCTTT. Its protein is CASSQATGLNTEAFF.

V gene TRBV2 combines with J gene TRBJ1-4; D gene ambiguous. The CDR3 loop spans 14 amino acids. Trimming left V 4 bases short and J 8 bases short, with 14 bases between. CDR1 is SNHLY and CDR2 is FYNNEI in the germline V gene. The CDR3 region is CASSGTQKNEKLFF. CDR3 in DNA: TGTGCCAGCAGTGGAACTCAGAAGAACGAAAAACTGTTTTTT.

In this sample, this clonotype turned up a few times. CDR3 region: CASRENYGYTF. Written as DNA, the CDR3 is TGTGCCAGCAGAGAGAACTATGGCTACACCTTC. The rearrangement joins TRBV2 to TRBJ1-2, with D unclear. CDR1 SNHLY and CDR2 FYNNEI come from the germline V gene. Trimming took 6 bases from V and 2 from J, leaving 4 bases between them. The length of the CDR3 is 11 residues.

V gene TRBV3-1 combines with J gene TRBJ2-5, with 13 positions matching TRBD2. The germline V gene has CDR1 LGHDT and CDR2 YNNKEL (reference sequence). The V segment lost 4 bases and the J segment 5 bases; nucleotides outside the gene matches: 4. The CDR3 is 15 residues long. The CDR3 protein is CASSPGTSGTETQYF. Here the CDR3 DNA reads TGTGCCAGCAGCCCCGGGACTAGCGGGACTGAGACCCAGTACTTC.

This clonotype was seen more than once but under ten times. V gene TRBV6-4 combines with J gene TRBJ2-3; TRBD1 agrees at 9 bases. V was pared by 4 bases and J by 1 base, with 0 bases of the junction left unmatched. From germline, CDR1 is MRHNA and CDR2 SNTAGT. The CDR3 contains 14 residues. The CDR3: CASSGTGGTDTQYF. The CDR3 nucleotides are TGTGCCAGCAGTGGGACAGGGGGCACAGATACGCAGTATTTT.

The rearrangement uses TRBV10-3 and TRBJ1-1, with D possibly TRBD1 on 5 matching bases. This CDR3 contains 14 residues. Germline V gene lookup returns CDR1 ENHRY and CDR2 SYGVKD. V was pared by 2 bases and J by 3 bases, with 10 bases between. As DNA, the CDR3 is TGTGCCATCAGTGAGCGGGGGTTGCACACTGAAGCTTTCTTT. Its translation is CAISERGLHTEAFF.

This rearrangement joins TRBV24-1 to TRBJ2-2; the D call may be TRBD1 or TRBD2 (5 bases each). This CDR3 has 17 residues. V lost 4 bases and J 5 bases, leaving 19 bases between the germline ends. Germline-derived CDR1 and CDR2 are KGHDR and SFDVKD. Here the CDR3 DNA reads TGTGCCACCAGTGACGCCCCAGGGACGGGTAAAACCGGGGAGCTGTTTTTT. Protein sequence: CATSDAPGTGKTGELFF.